Following are 2 T cell receptor beta chains from one sample sequenced in a study of cytomegalovirus exposure and HLA in healthy donors. Sequencing was performed with immunoSEQ multiplex PCR; in TCRdb, only in-frame clones are kept and a portion is missing. The profile shows 130,000 or so clones, about 91% of them singletons. The sample was PBMCs. All receptors come from a young woman in good health and CMV-seropositive.

A single count supports this clone. The V call is TRBV10-2, the J call TRBJ2-7; 9 nucleotides agree with TRBD1. After removal of 6 bases from V and 6 bases from J, the junction contained 6 bases not matched to a gene. Germline-derived CDR1 and CDR2 are WSHSY and SAAADI. The CDR3 contains 13 residues. CDR3 residues: CASRPGQGLEQYF. Written as DNA, the CDR3 is TGCGCCAGCAGGCCCGGACAGGGGCTCGAGCAGTACTTC.

The chain employs TRBV6-5 and TRBJ2-5; 11 bases are a match to TRBD2. From germline, CDR1 is MNHEY and CDR2 SVGAGI. CDR3 length equals 15 residues. With 4 bases clipped from V and 5 bases from J, the junction kept 6 bases outside the gene matches. CDR3 residues: CASSFSGGAQETQYF. The CDR3 DNA sequence: TGTGCCAGCAGTTTTAGCGGGGGGGCGCAGGAGACCCAGTACTTC.